Each of the 15 T cell receptor beta chains below was sequenced from the same sample in a study of control samples from healthy donors and cancer patients. Profiled with immunoSEQ multiplex PCR; TCRdb holds only in-frame clones, not every one. The data hold 120,000 or so clones, with roughly 90% observed a single time. Specimen: blood. The receptors come from a man in his fifties in good health.

This clone has only one observation. The DNA for the CDR3 is TGTGCCAGCAGTGGACAGGAGTATGGCTACACCTTC. This encodes CASSGQEYGYTF. The chain uses TRBV25-1 and TRBJ1-2, with a possible D match to TRBD1 (6 bases). The CDR3 covers 12 residues. Germline-derived CDR1 and CDR2 are MGHDK and SYGVNS. The V end lost 4 bases, the J end lost 5 bases, and 8 bases lay between the germline ends.

The chain is built from TRBV27 and TRBJ1-4, with TRBD1 matching over 9 bases. The CDR3 is made up of 16 amino acids. The germline V gene encodes CDR1 MNHEY and CDR2 SMNVEV (reference sequence). V lost 6 bases, J lost 2 bases, and 7 bases stayed unmatched. The CDR3 loop reads CASRGTGFTTNEKLFF. Here the CDR3 DNA reads TGTGCCAGCAGGGGGACAGGGTTTACTACTAATGAAAAACTGTTTTTT.

The rearrangement uses TRBV4-1 and TRBJ2-4, with TRBD1 matching 8 bases. This CDR3 has 13 residues. Per the germline V gene, CDR1 is MGHRA and CDR2 is YSYEKL. V trimming: 4 bases; J trimming: 8 bases; junction bases outside the gene matches: 4. CDR3 coding DNA: TGCGCCAGCAGCCCCCAGGGGGCGGACATTCAGTACTTC. It translates to CASSPQGADIQYF.

The chain combines TRBV4-2 with TRBJ2-5, with 8 bases matching TRBD2. V trimming: 1 base; J trimming: 5 bases; junction bases outside the gene matches: 3. Germline CDR1 LGHNA, CDR2 YNFKEQ. The CDR3 length is 14 residues. The CDR3 bases are TGTGCCAGCAGCCAAGTCGGCGGGGGGGAGACCCAGTACTTC. As protein: CASSQVGGGETQYF.

This clone has a single count. The rearrangement uses TRBV7-9 and TRBJ1-1; D is undetermined. The germline V gene encodes CDR1 SEHNR and CDR2 FQNEAQ (reference sequence). This CDR3 is 13 amino acids long. Trimming cost V 4 bases and J 1 base, with 7 bases left between them. The CDR3 here is CASSSGGNTEAFF. CDR3 sequence (DNA): TGTGCCAGCAGCTCGGGCGGGAACACTGAAGCTTTCTTT.

V is TRBV19 and J is TRBJ2-6; D call uncertain. This CDR3 has 16 residues. Germline lookup yields CDR1 LNHDA and CDR2 SQIVND (reference sequence). The V gene lost 2 bases and the J gene lost 0 bases, with 8 bases spanning the gap. The CDR3 reads CASSILANSGANVLTF. CDR3 DNA sequence: TGTGCCAGTAGTATATTGGCGAACTCTGGGGCCAACGTCCTGACTTTC.

The chain has TRBV30 and TRBJ1-2; no definite D call. V was pared by 0 bases and J by 4 bases, with 9 bases between. Germline values: CDR1 GTSNPN, CDR2 SVGIG (reference sequence). This CDR3 has 13 amino acids. The CDR3 region has the DNA TGTGCCTGGAGTGTGCAGAGCCTCTATGGCTACACCTTC. Its protein product is CAWSVQSLYGYTF.

The V and J genes are TRBV5-1 and TRBJ2-1, with TRBD1 identical over 9 bases. CDR1 is SGHRS, CDR2 YFSETQ, per germline. V was pared by 1 base and J by 4 bases, with 3 bases of the junction left unmatched. The CDR3 spans 15 residues. The CDR3 DNA reads as TGCGCCAGCAGCTTGCTAGGGACAGGGTACAATGAGCAGTTCTTC. It specifies CASSLLGTGYNEQFF.

This clone was recorded a few times. The gene calls are TRBV19 and TRBJ2-3, with D unclear. This CDR3 spans 12 amino acids. V was pared by 5 bases and J by 2 bases, with 5 bases between. Germline V lookup: CDR1 LNHDA, CDR2 SQIVND (reference sequence). The CDR3 reads CASSLNTDTQYF. CDR3 nucleotides: TGTGCCAGTAGTCTAAACACAGATACGCAGTATTTT. Filled out from reference TRBV19 and TRBJ2-3, the complete variable domain reads DGGITQSPKYLFRKEGQNVTLSCEQNLNHDAMYWYRQDPGQGLRLIYYSQIVNDFQKGDIAEGYSVSREKKESFPLTVTSAQKNPTAFYLCASSLNTDTQYFGPGTRLTVL.

The sample holds one count of this clone. The chain carries TRBV3-1 (or the pseudogene TRBV3-2) and TRBJ1-5, with D possibly being TRBD1 (5 bases). Trimming removed 0 bases from V and 1 base from J, with 7 bases in between. CDR3 length: 15 amino acids. Germline lookup yields CDR1 LGHDT and CDR2 YNNKEL (reference sequence). CDR3 DNA sequence: TGTGCCAGCAGCCAAGATGGGGACAGCAATCAGCCCCAGCATTTT. Protein: CASSQDGDSNQPQHF.

This clone has just one count. V usage is TRBV9 and J usage is TRBJ1-6; D is undetermined. V was clipped by 0 bases and J by 2 bases, with 9 bases between them. The germline gives CDR1 SGDLS, CDR2 YYNGEE. CDR3 size: 16 residues. The CDR3 nucleotides read TGTGCCAGCAGCGTAGGTGTCCAGCCCTATAATTCACCCCTCCACTTT. Protein sequence: CASSVGVQPYNSPLHF.

This clone has only one observation. The V and J genes are TRBV6-6 and TRBJ2-7, with D tentatively TRBD2 (7 bases). Germline V gives CDR1 MNHNY, CDR2 SVGAGI (reference sequence). V shed 6 bases and J shed 7 bases, with 13 bases lying between them. This CDR3 is built from 12 residues. CDR3 residues: CASRPEGGEQYF. DNA for the CDR3: TGTGCCAGCAGACCCGAGGGGGGGGAGCAGTACTTC.

This sequence joins TRBV4-2 and TRBJ2-7; 11 bases match TRBD2. The V segment lost 0 bases and the J segment 4 bases; nucleotides outside the gene matches: 8. This CDR3 region has 17 residues. Germline V CDR1 and CDR2: LGHNA, YNFKEQ. CDR3 region: CASSQDNLAGGVYEQYF. The CDR3 region has the DNA TGTGCCAGCAGCCAAGATAACCTAGCGGGGGGCGTGTACGAGCAGTACTTC.

V usage is TRBV5-5 and J usage is TRBJ1-2, with a weak D call TRBD1 (6 bases). V was shortened by 6 bases and J by 7 bases, with 13 bases between the two germline ends. Germline-derived CDR1 and CDR2 are SGHKS and YYEKEE (reference sequence). This CDR3 is built from 12 residues. The CDR3 protein is CASTSGGPGYTF. DNA for the CDR3: TGTGCCAGCACCTCGGGGGGGCCTGGCTACACCTTC.

The chain uses TRBV5-1 and TRBJ2-3; D is unclear. This CDR3 has 14 residues. V was cut by 0 bases and J by 1 base, with 6 bases left in between. CDR1 is SGHRS, CDR2 YFSETQ, per germline. The CDR3 spells CASSLEQRTDTQYF. CDR3 bases: TGCGCCAGCAGCTTGGAGCAGCGCACAGATACGCAGTATTTT.